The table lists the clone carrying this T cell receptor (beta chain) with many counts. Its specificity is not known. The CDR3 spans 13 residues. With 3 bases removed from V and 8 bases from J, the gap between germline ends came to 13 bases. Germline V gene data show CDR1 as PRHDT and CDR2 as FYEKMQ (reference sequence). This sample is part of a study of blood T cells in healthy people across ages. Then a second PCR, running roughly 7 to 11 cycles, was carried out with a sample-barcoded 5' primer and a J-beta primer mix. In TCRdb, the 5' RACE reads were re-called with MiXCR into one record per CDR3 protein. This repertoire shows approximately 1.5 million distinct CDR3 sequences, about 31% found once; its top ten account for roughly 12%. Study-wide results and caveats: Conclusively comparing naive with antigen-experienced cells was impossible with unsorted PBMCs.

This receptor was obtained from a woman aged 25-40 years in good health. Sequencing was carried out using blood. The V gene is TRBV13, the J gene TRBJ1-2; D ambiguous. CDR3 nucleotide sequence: TGTGCCAGCAGCTTTTTTACTAGGCCCGGCTACACCTTC. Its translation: CASSFFTRPGYTF.